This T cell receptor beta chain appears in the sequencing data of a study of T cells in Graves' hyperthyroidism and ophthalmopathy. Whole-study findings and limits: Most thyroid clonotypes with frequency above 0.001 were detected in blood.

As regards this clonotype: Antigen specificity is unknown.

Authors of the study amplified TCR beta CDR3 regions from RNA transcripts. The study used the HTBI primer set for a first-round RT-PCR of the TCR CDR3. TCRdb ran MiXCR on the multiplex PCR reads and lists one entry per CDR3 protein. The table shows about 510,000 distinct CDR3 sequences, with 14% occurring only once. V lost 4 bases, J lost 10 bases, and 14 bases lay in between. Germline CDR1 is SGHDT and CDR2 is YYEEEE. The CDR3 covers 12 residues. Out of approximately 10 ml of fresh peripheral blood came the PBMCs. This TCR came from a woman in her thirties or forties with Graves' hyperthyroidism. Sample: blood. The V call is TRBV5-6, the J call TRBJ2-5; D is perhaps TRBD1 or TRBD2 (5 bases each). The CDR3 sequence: CASSVPWGSQYF. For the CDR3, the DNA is TGTGCCAGCAGCGTCCCTTGGGGGAGCCAGTACTTC.